This T cell receptor beta chain was sequenced for a study of CD8+CD57+ T cells in acquired aplastic anemia. At the level of the study: Sorted cells (CD4+ and CD8+) yielded DNA amounts that averaged roughly 3.5 ug. In CD4+ cells, healthy donors produced an average of roughly 11 million reads.

This clonotype was observed many times. The antigen is not known. The study, taken as a whole, reports: Researchers reported that CD8+ Simpson's diversity was not significantly different in patients versus controls. Over 25 CD8+ CDR3 sequences occurred in both the patients and the controls.

The template for TCR beta VDJ and CDR3 sequence profiling was genomic DNA. TCRdb reprocessed the reads with MiXCR, giving one entry per CDR3 protein. The repertoire consists of roughly 180,000 distinct CDR3 sequences, with about half occurring once and the leading ten covering around 2.7%. The germline V gene encodes CDR1 KGHDR and CDR2 SFDVKD. The CDR3 has 12 amino acids. Trimming stripped 2 bases from V and 8 bases from J, with 5 bases between. Sequencing was done on a sample of sorted CD4+, CD8+, or CD8+CD57+ T cells (not recorded which) from PBMCs. This receptor was identified in a human donor in good health. V gene TRBV24-1 combines with J gene TRBJ1-4, with D unclear. The CDR3 loop is CATSDSEEKLFF. In DNA, the CDR3 is TGTGCCACCAGTGATTCAGAAGAAAAACTGTTTTTT.